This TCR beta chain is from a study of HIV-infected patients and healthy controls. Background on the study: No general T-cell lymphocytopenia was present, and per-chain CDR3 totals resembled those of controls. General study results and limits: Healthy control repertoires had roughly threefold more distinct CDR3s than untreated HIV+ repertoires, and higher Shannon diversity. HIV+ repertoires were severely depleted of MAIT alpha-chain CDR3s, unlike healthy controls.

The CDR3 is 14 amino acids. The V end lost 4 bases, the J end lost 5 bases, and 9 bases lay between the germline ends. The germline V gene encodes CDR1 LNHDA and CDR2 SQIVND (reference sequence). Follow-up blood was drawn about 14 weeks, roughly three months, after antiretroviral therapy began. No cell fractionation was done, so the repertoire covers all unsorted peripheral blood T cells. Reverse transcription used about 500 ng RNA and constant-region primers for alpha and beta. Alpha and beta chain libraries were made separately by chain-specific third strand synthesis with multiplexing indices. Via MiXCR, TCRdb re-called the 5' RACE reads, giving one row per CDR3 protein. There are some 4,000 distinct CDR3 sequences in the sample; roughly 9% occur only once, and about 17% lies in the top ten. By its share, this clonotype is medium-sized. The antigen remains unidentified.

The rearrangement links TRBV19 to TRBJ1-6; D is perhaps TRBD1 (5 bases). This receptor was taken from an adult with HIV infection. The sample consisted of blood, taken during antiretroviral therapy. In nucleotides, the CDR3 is TGTGCCAGTAGTACCGACAGCCATAATTCACCCCTCCACTTT. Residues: CASSTDSHNSPLHF. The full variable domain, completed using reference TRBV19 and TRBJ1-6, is DGGITQSPKYLFRKEGQNVTLSCEQNLNHDAMYWYRQDPGQGLRLIYYSQIVNDFQKGDIAEGYSVSREKKESFPLTVTSAQKNPTAFYLCASSTDSHNSPLHFGNGTRLTVT.